The 4 T cell receptor beta chains in this list originate from one sample, sequenced in a study of cytomegalovirus exposure and HLA in healthy donors. The PCR had 60 Vbeta and 13 Jbeta primers. Measured with immunoSEQ multiplex PCR; TCRdb has only the in-frame clones, and not every one. This table has some 120,000 clones, 80% to 85% appearing once. Sequenced sample: PBMCs. The origin of the receptors is a woman aged 25 to 45 in good health and CMV-seronegative.

The chain employs TRBV4-1 and TRBJ2-1; 7 bases map to TRBD2. Germline V CDR1 and CDR2: MGHRA, YSYEKL. The junction had 8 bases not matched to a gene; V was cut back by 1 base and J by 2 bases. This CDR3 comprises 17 residues. The CDR3 DNA follows: TGCGCCAGCAGCCAAGTCCACCTAGCGGATACCTACAATGAGCAGTTCTTC. Protein product: CASSQVHLADTYNEQFF.

The chain uses TRBV18 and TRBJ2-2; D gene unclear. Trimming shortened V by 8 bases and J by 0 bases, and 10 bases separated the two germline ends. From germline, CDR1 is KGHSH and CDR2 LQKENI. CDR3 length: 14 amino acids. The CDR3: CASPRQSNTGELFF. The CDR3 region has the DNA TGTGCCAGCCCACGACAATCGAACACCGGGGAGCTGTTTTTT.

The V and J genes are TRBV30 and TRBJ2-7, with TRBD1 identical over 7 bases. The CDR3 contains 12 residues. Germline CDR1 and CDR2: GTSNPN and SVGIG (reference sequence). The V and J ends lost 4 bases and 1 base, in that order; junction bases with no gene match: 1. In DNA form, the CDR3 reads TGTGCCTGGACCAGGGGGTCCTACGAGCAGTACTTC. Amino acid sequence: CAWTRGSYEQYF.

V and J are TRBV5-1 and TRBJ2-7; D gene unclear. CDR1 is SGHRS, CDR2 YFSETQ, per germline. The V end lost 0 bases, the J end lost 0 bases, and 7 bases lay between the germline ends. The CDR3 runs to 14 residues. The CDR3 nucleotides are TGCGCCAGCAGCTTGGGGCCAAGCTCCTACGAGCAGTACTTC. It yields the protein CASSLGPSSYEQYF.